The following is a T cell receptor beta chain sequence with its context. This sample was included in a study of blood T cell repertoires in COVID-19. Study as a whole: Both acute and convalescent COVID-19 samples were obtained from the United States, Italy and Spain. PBMCs, B-cell-depleted T cells, or T cells were the source of the cDNA or gDNA that made up the material.

While infection was still active, Seattle patients were enrolled and then followed longitudinally. Methods used by the authors: Estimated nucleated cell counts came from reference gene primer amplification. Some clones are missing from TCRdb's copy, which holds only in-frame ones; the method was immunoSEQ multiplex PCR. The DNA gave D and trimming, while V, J and clone size come from that table. The repertoire holds roughly 570,000 clones, with 85% to 90% as singletons. This CDR3 is 13 amino acids long. Germline V gene lookup returns CDR1 SGHVS and CDR2 FQNEAQ. The germline V and J ends were trimmed by 4 bases and 3 bases, with 9 bases remaining between them.

The TCR sequence derives from a woman aged 50 to 65 with COVID-19, enrolled during active disease. The chain carries TRBV7-8 and TRBJ1-1; D is perhaps TRBD1 (5 bases). Material: peripheral blood. The CDR3 coding sequence is TGTGCCAGCAGCTCTCGGGGGGACACTGAAGCTTTCTTT. Encoded protein: CASSSRGDTEAFF.